The 6 T cell receptor beta chains reported below all come from one sample, sequenced in a study of T cells in Graves' hyperthyroidism and ophthalmopathy. The TCR beta CDR3 regions underwent amplification using RNA transcripts as the source. The HTBI primer set served for first-round RT-PCR of the TCR CDR3. TCRdb re-analysed the multiplex PCR reads in MiXCR, keeping a single row per CDR3 protein. The sample has about 480,000 distinct CDR3 sequences, approximately 23% seen once; the top ten hold under 55%. Source material: blood. The receptors derive from a woman aged 70-85 years with Graves' ophthalmopathy.

A note on this clonotype: A much larger clone differs by one base, so this may be a read error. V usage is TRBV6-2 or TRBV6-3 and J usage is TRBJ1-6; 8 positions agree with TRBD1. CDR3 length: 15 residues. Germline CDR1 and CDR2: MNHEY and SVGEGT. V shed 11 bases and J 7 bases; nucleotides not matched to a gene: 13. CDR3 DNA sequence: TGTGCCGGCATTTCCGCCGGGACAGGCAATTCACCCCTCCACTTT. Translating it yields CAGISAGTGNSPLHF.

This clonotype was observed a handful of times. This chain uses TRBV30 with TRBJ2-2, with unresolved D. The CDR3 covers 13 residues. V lost 0 bases, J lost 6 bases, and 8 bases lay in between. Germline V gene sequence: CDR1 GTSNPN, CDR2 SVGIG (reference sequence). This CDR3 is CAWSVLWAGELFF. CDR3 DNA: TGTGCCTGGAGTGTACTGTGGGCCGGGGAGCTGTTTTTT.

This clonotype was detected ten times or more. V usage is TRBV6-1 and J usage is TRBJ1-1; weak D call: TRBD1 (6 bases). Trimming removed 4 bases from V and 1 base from J, with 16 bases in between. The CDR3 totals 16 residues. The germline V gene encodes CDR1 MNHNS and CDR2 SASEGT. CDR3: CASSAIARGKNTEAFF. The CDR3 DNA follows: TGTGCCAGCAGTGCCATCGCAAGGGGGAAGAACACTGAAGCTTTCTTT.

The chain employs TRBV12-5 and TRBJ2-2; 7 positions agree with TRBD1. This CDR3 region has 15 residues. The V and J ends lost 6 bases and 5 bases, in that order; junction bases with no gene match: 9. The germline V gene encodes CDR1 LGHNT and CDR2 FRNRAP. CDR3 residues: CASGRDSHRTGELFF. CDR3 sequence (DNA): TGTGCTAGTGGAAGGGACAGTCATCGTACCGGGGAGCTGTTTTTT.

CDR3: CASSFFQASGKTGELFF. DNA of the CDR3: TGTGCCAGCAGCTTTTTTCAGGCTAGCGGGAAGACCGGGGAGCTGTTTTTT. V is TRBV5-5 and J is TRBJ2-2; 9 bases match TRBD2. The V and J ends lost 2 bases and 5 bases, in that order; junction bases with no gene match: 10. Germline loops: CDR1 SGHKS, CDR2 YYEKEE (reference sequence). There are 17 residues in the CDR3.

This clonotype was recorded a few times. The chain couples TRBV5-1 to TRBJ1-4; 7 nucleotides align to TRBD1. V shed 4 bases, J shed 10 bases, and the junction held 16 bases outside the gene matches. Per germline, CDR1 SGHRS and CDR2 YFSETQ. The CDR3 runs to 16 residues. The CDR3 nucleotides read TGCGCCAGCAGCCCAGGGACAGCCATTCGCCCCGGAAAACTGTTTTTT. Amino acids: CASSPGTAIRPGKLFF. Based on the CDR3 plus reference TRBV5-1 and TRBJ1-4, the full variable domain is KAGVTQTPRYLIKTRGQQVTLSCSPISGHRSVSWYQQTPGQGLQFLFEYFSETQRNKGNFPGRFSGRQFSNSRSEMNVSTLELGDSALYLCASSPGTAIRPGKLFFGSGTQLSVL.